Each of the 22 T cell receptor beta chains below was sequenced from the same sample in a study of cytomegalovirus exposure and HLA in healthy donors. Amplification used 60 Vbeta primers and 13 Jbeta primers. Clones were read by immunoSEQ multiplex PCR, and TCRdb kept only the in-frame ones, dropping some. This sample has more than 110,000 clones, with about 76% found just once. Sequencing was done on a sample of PBMCs. The receptors were sampled from a female donor in good health and CMV-seronegative.

V and J are TRBV7-2 and TRBJ1-4; maybe TRBD1 (6 bases). V lost 1 base to trimming and J lost 3 bases, with 9 bases between them. CDR3 length: 15 amino acids. Germline CDR1 and CDR2: SGHTA and FQGNSA. The CDR3 DNA sequence: TGTGCCAGCAGCTTAGTCGCAGGGGCTAATGAAAAACTGTTTTTT. It yields the protein CASSLVAGANEKLFF.

The chain recombines TRBV9 with TRBJ1-1; no clear D gene. Germline V gene lookup returns CDR1 SGDLS and CDR2 YYNGEE. The CDR3 has 13 amino acids. V lost 2 bases and J 1 base, leaving 6 bases between the germline ends. Here the CDR3 reads CASSVEGNTEAFF. DNA of the CDR3: TGTGCCAGCAGCGTTGAGGGGAACACTGAAGCTTTCTTT.

The chain uses TRBV5-4 and TRBJ1-1; D is unresolved. The germline CDR1 and CDR2 sequences are SGHNT and YYREEE (reference sequence). This CDR3 is built from 15 residues. Trimming left V 4 bases short and J 5 bases short, with 18 bases between. The CDR3 sequence: CASSPRSSAGTEAFF. CDR3 in DNA: TGTGCCAGCAGCCCGCGGTCGTCGGCGGGTACTGAAGCTTTCTTT.

This chain links TRBV7-3 with TRBJ2-2; maybe TRBD2 (6 bases). From germline, CDR1 is SGHTA and CDR2 FQGTGA. Trimming removed 7 bases from V and 2 bases from J, with 14 bases in between. The CDR3 is made up of 15 amino acids. The CDR3 spells CASTPGGGNTGELFF. The CDR3 nucleotides read TGTGCCAGCACCCCCGGGGGTGGAAACACCGGGGAGCTGTTTTTT. Full variable domain (outside the CDR3, taken from reference TRBV7-3 and TRBJ2-2): GAGVSQTPSNKVTEKGKYVELRCDPISGHTALYWYRQSLGQGPEFLIYFQGTGAADDSGLPNDRFFAVRPEGSVSTLKIQRTERGDSAVYLCASTPGGGNTGELFFGEGSRLTVL.

This chain links TRBV7-9 with TRBJ2-3; 8 bases line up with TRBD1. Trimming removed 5 bases from V and 6 bases from J; junction bases left unmatched: 4. Per germline, CDR1 SEHNR and CDR2 FQNEAQ (reference sequence). This CDR3 spans 13 amino acids. CDR3 sequence reads: CASSLGQGDTQYF. In nucleotides, the CDR3 is TGTGCCAGCAGCCTCGGACAGGGCGATACGCAGTATTTT.

The chain has TRBV27 and TRBJ1-1, with 9 bases aligning to TRBD1. CDR1 is MNHEY, CDR2 SMNVEV, per germline (reference sequence). J lost 5 bases, V lost 6 bases, and 19 bases had no gene match. The CDR3 contains 18 residues. CDR3 protein: CASRPSNRGLGRETEAFF. The CDR3 coding sequence is TGTGCCAGCAGACCCTCGAACAGGGGGCTGGGTCGGGAGACTGAAGCTTTCTTT.

The chain combines TRBV19 with TRBJ1-2; TRBD1 matches at 7 bases. The germline V gene encodes CDR1 LNHDA and CDR2 SQIVND (reference sequence). Trimming at V came to 6 bases and at J to 4 bases, leaving 8 bases not matched to a gene. The CDR3 totals 14 residues. The CDR3, as DNA: TGTGCCAGTAGAGAGGAGGGGGCACCCTATGGCTACACCTTC. This sequence encodes CASREEGAPYGYTF.

This clone was detected only a few times. The chain is built from TRBV5-6 and TRBJ2-5; 8 bases match TRBD2. In germline, CDR1 is SGHDT, CDR2 YYEEEE. The length of the CDR3 is 13 residues. After removal of 3 bases from V and 4 bases from J, the junction contained 2 bases not matched to a gene. The CDR3 is CASSSGLGETQYF. CDR3 DNA: TGTGCCAGCAGCTCGGGACTAGGAGAGACCCAGTACTTC.

This clone was detected only a few times. This chain links TRBV7-2 with TRBJ2-4; D unresolved. The CDR3 extends over 13 amino acids. CDR1 is SGHTA and CDR2 is FQGNSA in the germline V gene. V was cut by 0 bases and J by 8 bases, with 8 bases left in between. The CDR3 sequence: CASSLAGSDIQYF. The CDR3, as DNA: TGTGCCAGCAGCTTAGCCGGGTCTGACATTCAGTACTTC.

This clone turned up a few times. The chain combines TRBV10-3 with TRBJ1-1; 7 bases fit TRBD1. The CDR3 spans 15 residues. Germline values: CDR1 ENHRY, CDR2 SYGVKD. V lost 1 base and J lost 4; bases outside the gene matches: 6. The CDR3 region is CAISEYRGGGTEAFF. CDR3 coding DNA: TGTGCCATCAGTGAGTACAGGGGAGGAGGCACTGAAGCTTTCTTT.

The rearrangement joins TRBV21-1 to TRBJ1-6. TRBV21-1 is labeled a pseudogene. The CDR3 has 17 residues. CDR3 sequence (DNA): TGTGCCAGCAGCAAAATGCCACCGAGCTCCTATAATTCACCCCTCCACTTT. Translation gives CASSKMPPSSYNSPLHF.

The chain couples TRBV13 to TRBJ2-7; tentative D call: TRBD2 (6 bases). Trimming took 4 bases from V and 0 from J, leaving 19 bases between them. CDR1 is PRHDT, CDR2 FYEKMQ, per germline (reference sequence). The CDR3 consists of 17 residues. CDR3 loop: CASSSLGMGGSSYEQYF. In DNA form, the CDR3 reads TGTGCCAGCAGCTCCCTTGGGATGGGGGGTTCCTCCTACGAGCAGTACTTC.

CDR3 nucleotides: TGTGCCAGTAGTAACCTAGCGGGGACCTACGAGCAGTACTTC. Translating it yields CASSNLAGTYEQYF. The chain uses TRBV19 and TRBJ2-7; the match to TRBD2 covers 9 bases. V shed 4 bases, J shed 2 bases, and the junction held 3 bases outside the gene matches. Germline CDR1 and CDR2: LNHDA and SQIVND (reference sequence). This CDR3 has 14 amino acids.

The gene calls are TRBV4-2 and TRBJ2-3, with TRBD2 matching 9 bases. The length of the CDR3 is 15 residues. Unmatched junction bases numbered 3, after V lost 2 bases and J lost 3 bases. The germline V gene has CDR1 LGHNA and CDR2 YNFKEQ. The DNA of the CDR3 is TGTGCCAGCAGCCAACTAGCGGGAATTACAGATACGCAGTATTTT. This sequence encodes CASSQLAGITDTQYF.

The chain links TRBV28 to TRBJ1-5; 7 positions match TRBD1. Germline assignment: CDR1 MDHEN and CDR2 SYDVKM. J lost 3 bases, V lost 6 bases, and 11 bases had no gene match. CDR3 length: 16 amino acids. Written as DNA, the CDR3 is TGTGCCAGCAGGAATGACAGGGCAAAAAACAATCAGCCCCAGCATTTT. It codes for CASRNDRAKNNQPQHF.

A few counts support this clone. The V call is TRBV28, the J call TRBJ1-4; a possible D gene is TRBD1 (6 bases). The CDR3 runs 16 residues. From germline, CDR1 is MDHEN and CDR2 SYDVKM. V was cut by 5 bases and J by 0 bases, with 13 bases left in between. The CDR3 spells CASSNPTGATNEKLFF. The CDR3 bases are TGTGCCAGCAGTAACCCGACAGGTGCAACTAATGAAAAACTGTTTTTT. Using reference TRBV28 and TRBJ1-4 for the parts outside the CDR3, the full variable domain is DVKVTQSSRYLVKRTGEKVFLECVQDMDHENMFWYRQDPGLGLRLIYFSYDVKMKEKGDIPEGYSVSREKKERFSLILESASTNQTSMYLCASSNPTGATNEKLFFGSGTQLSVL.

The chain carries TRBV6-5 and TRBJ1-2; possibly TRBD1 for D (6 bases). The V gene's germline CDR1 is MNHEY and CDR2 SVGAGI. There are 15 residues in the CDR3. Trimming took 6 bases from V and 5 from J, leaving 19 bases between them. CDR3 DNA: TGTGCCAGCAGCTATCACCCACAGGGAGGGTATGGCTACACCTTC. Encoded protein: CASSYHPQGGYGYTF.

The chain employs TRBV20-1 and TRBJ2-3, with D unresolved. Deletions cut 3 bases from V and 4 bases from J, with 5 bases between. Germline V CDR1 and CDR2: DFQATT, SNEGSKA (reference sequence). The CDR3 length is 11 residues. The CDR3, as DNA: TGCAGTGCTAGTGTATCAGATACGCAGTATTTT. It is translated as CSASVSDTQYF.

The chain joins TRBV7-6 to TRBJ2-1; D gene ambiguous. The V end lost 5 bases, the J end lost 6 bases, and 20 bases lay between the germline ends. CDR3 length: 16 amino acids. Germline V gene data show CDR1 as SGHVS and CDR2 as FNYEAQ. CDR3 residues: CASSLFARISSNEQFF. DNA for the CDR3: TGTGCCAGCAGCCTCTTTGCCCGCATATCTAGCAATGAGCAGTTCTTC.

The J gene is TRBJ2-7, the V gene TRBV6-1; maybe TRBD1 (6 bases). Germline CDR1 reads MNHNS; CDR2 reads SASEGT. The V gene lost 6 bases and the J gene lost 5 bases, with 14 bases spanning the gap. The CDR3 covers 13 residues. As DNA, the CDR3 is TGTGCCAGCAGGAGAATCCAGGGGAACGAGCAGTACTTC. Residues: CASRRIQGNEQYF.

This sequence joins TRBV11-2 and TRBJ2-4, with D unresolved. This CDR3 is 14 amino acids long. The germline V gene encodes CDR1 SGHAT and CDR2 FQNNGV. The germline V and J ends were trimmed by 4 bases and 1 base, with 8 bases remaining between them. CDR3 in DNA: TGTGCCAGCAGCTCCCGACTTGCCAAAAACATTCAGTACTTC. The encoded protein is CASSSRLAKNIQYF.

This clone has just one count. V usage is TRBV11-3 and J usage is TRBJ2-1, with unresolved D. In germline, CDR1 is SGHNT, CDR2 YENEEA. V shed 1 base and J shed 5 bases, with 3 bases lying between them. The CDR3 consists of 12 residues. The CDR3 DNA is TGTGCCAGCAGCTTAGCCAACAATGAGCAGTTCTTC. Translation gives CASSLANNEQFF. Based on the CDR3 plus reference TRBV11-3 and TRBJ2-1, the full variable domain is EAGVVQSPRYKIIEKKQPVAFWCNPISGHNTLYWYLQNLGQGPELLIRYENEEAVDDSQLPKDRFSAERLKGVDSTLKIQPAELGDSAVYLCASSLANNEQFFGPGTRLTVL.